This T cell receptor (beta chain) came from a study of identical twins. In TCRdb, the 5' RACE reads were re-called with MiXCR into one record per CDR3 protein. The sample holds some 100,000 distinct CDR3 sequences, less than 6.5% seen once. The germline V gene has CDR1 SGHAT and CDR2 FQNNGV. Trimming took 3 bases from V and 0 from J, leaving 12 bases between them. The CDR3 consists of 15 residues. Findings and limits, study-wide: Twins' excess sharing was less marked for out-of-frame beta sequences.

In this sample, this clonotype turned up many times. Its antigen is not known. Sequencing was performed on memory T cells sorted from blood. The rearrangement uses TRBV11-2 and TRBJ2-7; a possible D gene is TRBD2 (5 bases). This receptor was identified in a woman in her fifties or sixties in good health. The CDR3 nucleotides read TGTGCCAGCAGCTTCAATCGAGGGCCCTCCTACGAGCAGTACTTC. Translation: CASSFNRGPSYEQYF.